These 22 T cell receptor beta chains originate from one sample sequenced in a study of T cells in Graves' hyperthyroidism and ophthalmopathy. Authors of the study amplified TCR beta CDR3 regions from RNA transcripts. HTBI primers drove first-round RT-PCR of the TCR CDR3. One entry per CDR3 protein, called by TCRdb with MiXCR from the multiplex PCR reads. The data show around 340,000 distinct CDR3 sequences, roughly 14% seen once. Sequencing was performed on blood. Receptor source: a woman in her thirties with Graves' hyperthyroidism.

The chain links TRBV6-1 to TRBJ1-5, with D uncertain. V shed 8 bases and J shed 7 bases, with 15 bases lying between them. The CDR3 consists of 13 residues. The germline CDR1 and CDR2 sequences are MNHNS and SASEGT. The CDR3 protein is CASSVKWGQPQHF. The CDR3 bases are TGTGCCAGCTCCGTCAAGTGGGGACAGCCCCAGCATTTT.

The chain links TRBV6-5 to TRBJ1-4, with D perhaps matching TRBD1 (6 bases). The V end was cut by 1 base, the J end by 10 bases, with 22 bases between. This CDR3 has 17 residues. The germline CDR1 and CDR2 sequences are MNHEY and SVGAGI. CDR3 in amino acids: CASSYYMGALGVGKLFF. The CDR3 nucleotides read TGTGCCAGCAGTTACTATATGGGGGCGCTGGGAGTCGGAAAACTGTTTTTT.

This sequence joins TRBV7-2 and TRBJ2-3, with D perhaps TRBD2 (6 bases). Germline assignment: CDR1 SGHTA and CDR2 FQGNSA. Trimming shortened V by 5 bases and J by 1 base, and 13 bases separated the two germline ends. This CDR3 spans 15 amino acids. The CDR3 loop is CASSRRETGTDTQYF. The CDR3 bases are TGTGCCAGCAGCCGACGGGAGACGGGCACAGATACGCAGTATTTT.

This clonotype was picked up many times. The rearrangement joins TRBV20-1 to TRBJ2-7; weak D call: TRBD1 (6 bases). This CDR3 contains 12 residues. Germline loops: CDR1 DFQATT, CDR2 SNEGSKA (reference sequence). CDR3 sequence: CSALGASYEQYF. The CDR3 nucleotides read TGCAGCGCCCTGGGGGCCTCCTACGAGCAGTACTTC.

This clonotype was observed at least ten times. The rearrangement links TRBV28 to TRBJ2-1; tentative D call: TRBD1 (5 bases). Trimming removed 4 bases at V and 7 bases at J, with 17 bases between. This CDR3 comprises 15 residues. Germline V CDR1 and CDR2: MDHEN, SYDVKM. The CDR3 loop is CASSSPYGAGNEQFF. The CDR3 nucleotides read TGTGCCAGCAGTTCCCCGTATGGGGCAGGGAATGAGCAGTTCTTC.

This clonotype was counted many times. The chain couples TRBV7-2 to TRBJ2-3; D is unresolved. The CDR3 loop spans 14 amino acids. Germline CDR1 and CDR2: SGHTA and FQGNSA. V dropped 5 bases and J dropped 2 bases, with 11 bases sitting between them. CDR3 sequence (DNA): TGTGCCAGCAGCCAGTCCCGGGTCACAGATACGCAGTATTTT. Translation: CASSQSRVTDTQYF.

A note on this clonotype: This may stem from a read error, because a much larger clone lies one nucleotide away. This chain connects TRBV18 to TRBJ2-5; 10 nucleotides line up with TRBD1. The CDR3 loop spans 15 amino acids. CDR1 and CDR2 (germline): KGHSH, LQKENI. Here the CDR3 reads CASPPRTGGRETQYF. CDR3 bases: TGTGCCAGCCCACCGAGGACAGGGGGAAGAGAGACCCAGTACTTC.

Remarks on this clonotype: A read error may be the cause here, since a much bigger clone is one base away. The V gene is TRBV10-1, the J gene TRBJ2-7; TRBD1 matches at 11 bases. The V and J ends lost 2 bases and 3 bases, in that order; junction bases with no gene match: 3. Germline V gene lookup returns CDR1 WNHNN and CDR2 SYGVQD (reference sequence). The CDR3 is 15 amino acids. The CDR3 reads CASSEHGTGGYEQYF. The CDR3 DNA reads TGCGCCAGCAGTGAGCACGGGACAGGGGGCTACGAGCAGTACTTC.

This clonotype was picked up many times. This rearrangement joins TRBV12-3 or TRBV12-4 to TRBJ2-5, with TRBD2 as a possible D gene (6 bases). V was pared by 1 base and J by 9 bases, with 15 bases between. The CDR3 is made up of 14 amino acids. CDR3: CASSLGLSGGAQYF. CDR3 sequence (DNA): TGTGCCAGCAGTTTAGGTCTATCCGGCGGGGCCCAGTACTTC.

This clonotype has just a few counts. The rearrangement links TRBV6-1 to TRBJ2-1; D call uncertain. V shed 4 bases and J shed 2 bases, with 3 bases lying between them. The germline V gene encodes CDR1 MNHNS and CDR2 SASEGT. This CDR3 has 12 amino acids. CDR3 protein: CASSGTYNEQFF. CDR3 bases: TGTGCCAGCAGTGGAACCTACAATGAGCAGTTCTTC.

The CDR3 sequence: CASSLARGEKLFF. The CDR3 region has the DNA TGTGCCAGCAGCTTAGCGCGGGGTGAAAAACTGTTTTTT. This sequence joins TRBV7-8 and TRBJ1-4; D is ambiguous. The CDR3 spans 13 residues. Germline values: CDR1 SGHVS, CDR2 FQNEAQ. Trimming pared 0 bases from V and 7 bases from J, leaving 6 bases between.

The chain combines TRBV10-3 with TRBJ2-7; 14 bases match TRBD2. The germline CDR1 and CDR2 sequences are ENHRY and SYGVKD. This CDR3 has 16 amino acids. With V trimmed by 2 bases and J by 3 bases, 3 bases remained unmatched. The CDR3 nucleotides read TGTGCCATCAGTGAGGGACTAGCGGGAGGAGGCTACGAGCAGTACTTC. Its translation: CAISEGLAGGGYEQYF.

This chain uses TRBV12-3 or TRBV12-4 with TRBJ2-1; either TRBD1 or TRBD2 may supply D (5 bases each). Between the trimmed V and J ends, which lost 7 bases and 9 bases, there was a span of 7 bases. CDR3 length equals 10 residues. DNA of the CDR3: TGTGCCAGCATGAGGGGTGAGCAGTTCTTC. Translating gives CASMRGEQFF.

This clonotype was picked up many times. The chain links TRBV7-9 to TRBJ2-7, with 8 nucleotides matching TRBD1. From germline, CDR1 is SEHNR and CDR2 FQNEAQ (reference sequence). Trimming at V came to 4 bases and at J to 2 bases, leaving 10 bases not matched to a gene. The CDR3 spans 16 residues. The CDR3 DNA reads as TGTGCCAGCAGCTCCTCTGGACAGGGAGTGGCCTACGAGCAGTACTTC. Protein product: CASSSSGQGVAYEQYF.

The V and J genes are TRBV2 and TRBJ2-1; a possible D gene is TRBD1 (6 bases). With 6 bases removed from V and 4 bases from J, the gap between germline ends came to 13 bases. This CDR3 is 14 amino acids long. From germline, CDR1 is SNHLY and CDR2 FYNNEI. CDR3 in amino acids: CASSRMTGYNEQFF. The DNA for the CDR3 is TGTGCCAGCAGCCGGATGACAGGATACAATGAGCAGTTCTTC. Combining the CDR3 with reference TRBV2 and TRBJ2-1 gives the whole variable domain EPEVTQTPSHQVTQMGQEVILRCVPISNHLYFYWYRQILGQKVEFLVSFYNNEISEKSEIFDDQFSVERPDGSNFTLKIRSTKLEDSAMYFCASSRMTGYNEQFFGPGTRLTVL.

The rearrangement links TRBV20-1 to TRBJ2-1; the D gene is possibly TRBD1 (6 bases). The CDR3 contains 15 residues. Deletions cut 4 bases from V and 0 bases from J, with 13 bases between. The germline V gene has CDR1 DFQATT and CDR2 SNEGSKA (reference sequence). CDR3 amino acids: CSAIGQPSSYNEQFF. CDR3 DNA sequence: TGCAGTGCTATTGGACAGCCGAGCTCCTACAATGAGCAGTTCTTC.

This clonotype was picked up many times. This chain joins TRBV14 and TRBJ1-2, with no clear D. Germline V CDR1 and CDR2: SGHDN, FVKESK. The CDR3 runs to 14 residues. The V end was cut by 3 bases, the J end by 7 bases, with 15 bases between. CDR3 sequence reads: CASSQGTERSGYTF. The DNA for the CDR3 is TGTGCCAGCAGCCAGGGAACCGAAAGGAGTGGCTACACCTTC.

At least ten counts were recorded for this clonotype. J is TRBJ2-1 and V is TRBV7-9, with TRBD2 matching 10 bases. Germline V CDR1 and CDR2: SEHNR, FQNEAQ (reference sequence). The V segment lost 6 bases and the J segment 7 bases; nucleotides outside the gene matches: 12. The CDR3 is 16 residues long. DNA of the CDR3: TGTGCCAGCAGTTACCTTCTAGCGGGAGAGAGGAATGAGCAGTTCTTC. It encodes CASSYLLAGERNEQFF.

This sequence joins TRBV12-3 or TRBV12-4 and TRBJ1-2; TRBD1 is a possible D gene (5 bases). The CDR3 has 14 amino acids. V gave up 3 bases and J gave up 5 bases, with 13 bases separating them. CDR3 in DNA: TGTGCCAGCAGTTTTAAAACAGGAGGATATGGCTACACCTTC. Translated, it gives CASSFKTGGYGYTF.

At least ten counts were recorded for this clonotype. The chain couples TRBV7-3 to TRBJ2-5, with TRBD2 identical over 7 bases. The CDR3 consists of 15 residues. V lost 5 bases, J lost 7 bases, and 13 bases stayed unmatched. Germline CDR1 SGHTA, CDR2 FQGTGA. This CDR3 is CASSQGRGETRTQYF. The CDR3 DNA sequence: TGTGCCAGCAGCCAAGGCCGGGGGGAGACGAGGACCCAGTACTTC. Looking up the rest from reference TRBV7-3 and TRBJ2-5 gives the full variable domain: GAGVSQTPSNKVTEKGKYVELRCDPISGHTALYWYRQSLGQGPEFLIYFQGTGAADDSGLPNDRFFAVRPEGSVSTLKIQRTERGDSAVYLCASSQGRGETRTQYFGPGTRLLVL.

This clonotype has a count of ten or more. The chain employs TRBV28 and TRBJ1-5; D ambiguous. The CDR3 spans 16 residues. Trimming stripped 0 bases from V and 1 base from J, with 10 bases between. Germline V gene lookup returns CDR1 MDHEN and CDR2 SYDVKM. CDR3 loop: CASSLWRGLSNQPQHF. CDR3 nucleotides: TGTGCCAGCAGTTTATGGAGAGGGTTGAGCAATCAGCCCCAGCATTTT.

This clonotype came up many times. The chain joins TRBV29-1 to TRBJ2-7; the D gene is possibly TRBD2 (5 bases). The CDR3 runs 14 residues. V was trimmed by 1 base and J by 2 bases, leaving 12 bases between them. CDR1 and CDR2 from the germline V gene are SQVTM and ANQGSEA. The CDR3 sequence: CSVEVAQEAYEQYF. Written as DNA, the CDR3 is TGCAGCGTTGAAGTAGCGCAAGAGGCCTACGAGCAGTACTTC.